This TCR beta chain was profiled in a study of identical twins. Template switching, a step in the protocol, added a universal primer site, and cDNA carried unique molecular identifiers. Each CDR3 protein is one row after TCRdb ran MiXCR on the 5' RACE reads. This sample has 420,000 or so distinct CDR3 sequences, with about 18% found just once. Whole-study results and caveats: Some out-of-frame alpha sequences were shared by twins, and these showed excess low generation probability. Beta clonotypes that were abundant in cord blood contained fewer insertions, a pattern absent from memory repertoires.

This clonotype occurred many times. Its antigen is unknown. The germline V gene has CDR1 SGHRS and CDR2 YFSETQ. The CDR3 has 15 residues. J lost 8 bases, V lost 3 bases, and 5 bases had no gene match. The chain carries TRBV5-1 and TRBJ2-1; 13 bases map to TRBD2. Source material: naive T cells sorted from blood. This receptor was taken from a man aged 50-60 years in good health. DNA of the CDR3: TGCGCCAGCAGCTCACTAGCGGGGGGGTTAGATGAGCAGTTCTTC. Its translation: CASSSLAGGLDEQFF.